This T cell receptor (beta chain) originates from a study of blood T cells in healthy people across ages. A J-beta primer mix and a sample-barcoded 5' primer were used in a second PCR of roughly 6 to 12 cycles. MiXCR, run by TCRdb on the 5' RACE reads, gives a single entry per CDR3 protein. The sample yields more than 650,000 distinct CDR3 sequences, more than 25% seen once. Germline CDR1 is SQVTM and CDR2 is ANQGSEA. V lost 0 bases and J 4 bases, leaving 9 bases between the germline ends. The CDR3 spans 14 residues. This clonotype was seen only a few times. This sample was also put to use in a study of T cells of mothers and their children. That study adds: Maternal samples each gave over 9 million TCR beta CDR3 reads, and child samples about 3 million each.

Sequencing was performed on blood. The chain recombines TRBV29-1 with TRBJ1-4; D is uncertain. The origin of this receptor is a boy between 10 and 17 years old in good health. This CDR3 is CSVEDRVNNEKLFF. For the CDR3, the DNA is TGCAGCGTTGAAGATCGGGTGAATAATGAAAAACTGTTTTTT.